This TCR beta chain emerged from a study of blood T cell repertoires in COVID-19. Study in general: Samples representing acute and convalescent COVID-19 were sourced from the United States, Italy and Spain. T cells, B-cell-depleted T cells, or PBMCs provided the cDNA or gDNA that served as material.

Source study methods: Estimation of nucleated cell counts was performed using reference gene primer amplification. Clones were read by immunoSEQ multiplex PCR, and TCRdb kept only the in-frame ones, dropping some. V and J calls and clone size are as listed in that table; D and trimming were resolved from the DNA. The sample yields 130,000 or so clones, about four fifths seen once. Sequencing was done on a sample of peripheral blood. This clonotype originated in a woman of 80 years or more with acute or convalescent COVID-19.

The chain's CDR3 is CASSSNQVEYGYTF. DNA of the CDR3: TGTGCCAGCAGCTCCAATCAAGTTGAGTATGGCTACACCTTC. This chain uses TRBV7-9 with TRBJ1-2; D call uncertain. This CDR3 is 14 amino acids long. Germline CDR1 is SEHNR and CDR2 is FQNEAQ (reference sequence). Between the trimmed V and J ends, which lost 4 bases and 5 bases, there was a span of 14 bases.